This T cell receptor (beta chain) was profiled in a study of blood T cell repertoires in COVID-19. This clone came up a few times. This CDR3 is 16 amino acids long. V lost 1 base and J lost 4; bases outside the gene matches: 6. Germline CDR1 SGHNT, CDR2 YENEEA. Sequenced by immunoSEQ multiplex PCR; TCRdb stores in-frame clones only, minus some. The data contain about 88,000 clones, about 83% of them singletons. What was sequenced was peripheral blood. The chain has TRBV11-3 and TRBJ2-3; 9 nucleotides align to TRBD2. The clonotype comes from a human donor in a cohort sampled during active COVID-19. The CDR3 here is CASSLGGTSKADTQYF. The CDR3 bases are TGTGCCAGCAGCTTAGGTGGGACTAGCAAAGCAGATACGCAGTATTTT.